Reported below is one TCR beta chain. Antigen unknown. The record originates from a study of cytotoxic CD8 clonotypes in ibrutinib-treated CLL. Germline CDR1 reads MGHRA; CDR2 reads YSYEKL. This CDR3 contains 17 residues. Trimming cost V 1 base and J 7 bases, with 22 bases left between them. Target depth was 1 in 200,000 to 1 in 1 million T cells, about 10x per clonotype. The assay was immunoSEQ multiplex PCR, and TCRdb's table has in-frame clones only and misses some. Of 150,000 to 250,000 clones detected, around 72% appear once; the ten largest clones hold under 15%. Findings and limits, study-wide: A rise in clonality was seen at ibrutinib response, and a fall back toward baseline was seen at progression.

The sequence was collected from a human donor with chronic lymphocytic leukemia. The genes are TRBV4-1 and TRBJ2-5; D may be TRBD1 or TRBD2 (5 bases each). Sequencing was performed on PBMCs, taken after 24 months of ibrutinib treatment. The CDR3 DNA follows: TGCGCCAGCAGCCAAGCTATACTCCGGGACCTGCTGCTGACCCAGTACTTC. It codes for CASSQAILRDLLLTQYF.